A single sample is the source of the 3 T cell receptor beta chains below, sequenced in a study of OX40 agonist ivuxolimab in advanced cancers. Assay: immunoSEQ multiplex PCR; the TCRdb copy retains only in-frame clones and omits some. The repertoire consists of 78,000 or so clones, with roughly 86% occurring once and the leading ten covering roughly 0.64%. Sequenced here: CD4+ or CD8+ T cells sorted from blood, sampled in a trial of the OX40 agonist ivuxolimab. The origin of the receptors is an adult with an advanced solid tumor such as melanoma, head and neck, liver or kidney cancer.

The V call is TRBV6-5, the J call TRBJ2-7; D might be TRBD1 (6 bases). Germline-derived CDR1 and CDR2 are MNHEY and SVGAGI. The CDR3 contains 14 residues. The V end was cut by 1 base, the J end by 3 bases, with 10 bases between. CDR3 amino acids: CASSYYGTIYEQYF. Here the CDR3 DNA reads TGTGCCAGCAGTTACTACGGGACAATCTACGAGCAGTACTTC.

The chain employs TRBV6-5 and TRBJ1-1; D uncertain. The CDR3 runs to 14 residues. The V end was cut by 3 bases, the J end by 5 bases, with 13 bases between. Germline-derived CDR1 and CDR2 are MNHEY and SVGAGI. The CDR3 DNA reads TGTGCCAGCAGTTATGGCCTACAGAGAACTGAAGCTTTCTTT. It codes for CASSYGLQRTEAFF.

This clone was seen a handful of times. The chain couples TRBV2 to TRBJ1-3, with no clear D. CDR3 length equals 15 residues. CDR1 SNHLY and CDR2 FYNNEI come from the germline V gene. Deletions cut 4 bases from V and 2 bases from J, with 12 bases between. The CDR3 spells CASSGRQGAGNTIYF. The CDR3 DNA follows: TGTGCCAGCAGTGGTCGCCAAGGTGCTGGAAACACCATATATTTT.